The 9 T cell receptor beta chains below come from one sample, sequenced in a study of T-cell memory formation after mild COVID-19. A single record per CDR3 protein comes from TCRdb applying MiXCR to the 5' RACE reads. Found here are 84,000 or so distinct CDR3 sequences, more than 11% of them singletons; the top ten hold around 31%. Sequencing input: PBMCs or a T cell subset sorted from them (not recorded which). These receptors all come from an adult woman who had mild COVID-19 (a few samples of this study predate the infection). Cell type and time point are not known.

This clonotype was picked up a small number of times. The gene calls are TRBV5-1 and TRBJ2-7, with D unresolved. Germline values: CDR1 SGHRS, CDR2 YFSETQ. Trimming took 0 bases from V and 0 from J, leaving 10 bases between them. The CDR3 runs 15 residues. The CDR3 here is CASSLEDQFSYEQYF. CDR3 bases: TGCGCCAGCAGCTTGGAGGATCAGTTCTCCTACGAGCAGTACTTC. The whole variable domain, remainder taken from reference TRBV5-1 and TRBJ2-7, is KAGVTQTPRYLIKTRGQQVTLSCSPISGHRSVSWYQQTPGQGLQFLFEYFSETQRNKGNFPGRFSGRQFSNSRSEMNVSTLELGDSALYLCASSLEDQFSYEQYFGPGTRLTVT.

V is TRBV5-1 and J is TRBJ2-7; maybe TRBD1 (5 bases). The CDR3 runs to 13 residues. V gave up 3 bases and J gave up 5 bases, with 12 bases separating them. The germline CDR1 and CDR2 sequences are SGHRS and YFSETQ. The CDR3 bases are TGCGCCAGCAGCTCAGGGCCCCCTGACGAGCAGTACTTC. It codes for CASSSGPPDEQYF.

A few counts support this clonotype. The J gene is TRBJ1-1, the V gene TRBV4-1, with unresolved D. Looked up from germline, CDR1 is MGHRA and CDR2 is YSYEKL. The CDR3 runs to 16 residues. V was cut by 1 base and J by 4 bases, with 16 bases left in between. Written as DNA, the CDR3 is TGCGCCAGCAGCCAAGCGGTTGCTCGCGGAGGCACTGAAGCTTTCTTT. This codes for CASSQAVARGGTEAFF.

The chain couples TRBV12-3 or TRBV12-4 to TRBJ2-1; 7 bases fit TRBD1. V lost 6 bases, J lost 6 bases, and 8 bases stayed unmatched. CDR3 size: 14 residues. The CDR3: CASSPTGYRNEQFF. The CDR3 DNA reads TGTGCCAGCAGCCCGACAGGGTACCGCAATGAGCAGTTCTTC.

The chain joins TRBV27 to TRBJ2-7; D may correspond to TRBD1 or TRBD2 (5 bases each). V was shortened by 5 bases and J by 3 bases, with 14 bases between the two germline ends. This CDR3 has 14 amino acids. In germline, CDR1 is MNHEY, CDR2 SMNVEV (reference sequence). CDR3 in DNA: TGTGCCAGCAGTCCTCAGTGGGGGAGCTACGAGCAGTACTTC. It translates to CASSPQWGSYEQYF.

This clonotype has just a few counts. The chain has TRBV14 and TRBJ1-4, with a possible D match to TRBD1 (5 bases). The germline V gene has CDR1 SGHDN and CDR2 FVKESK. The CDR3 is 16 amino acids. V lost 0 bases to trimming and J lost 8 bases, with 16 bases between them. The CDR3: CASSQDRAGYEEKLFF. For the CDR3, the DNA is TGTGCCAGCAGCCAAGATCGGGCAGGGTATGAGGAAAAACTGTTTTTT. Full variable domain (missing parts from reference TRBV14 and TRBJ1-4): EAGVTQFPSHSVIEKGQTVTLRCDPISGHDNLYWYRRVMGKEIKFLLHFVKESKQDESGMPNNRFLAERTGGTYSTLKVQPAELEDSGVYFCASSQDRAGYEEKLFFGSGTQLSVL.

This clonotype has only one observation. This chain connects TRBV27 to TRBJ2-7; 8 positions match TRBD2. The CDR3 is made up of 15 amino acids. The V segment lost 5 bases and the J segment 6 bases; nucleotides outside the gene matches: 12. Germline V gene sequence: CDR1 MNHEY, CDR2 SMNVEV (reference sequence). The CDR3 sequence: CASSPLAGLGGEQYF. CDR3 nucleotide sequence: TGTGCCAGCAGTCCTCTAGCGGGTCTAGGAGGCGAGCAGTACTTC.

CDR3 in amino acids: CASLATESYEQYF. CDR3 DNA: TGTGCCAGCTTAGCGACGGAGTCCTACGAGCAGTACTTC. The chain recombines TRBV7-9 with TRBJ2-7, with a possible D match to TRBD2 (5 bases). CDR1 and CDR2 (germline): SEHNR, FQNEAQ (reference sequence). This CDR3 has 13 residues. V gave up 8 bases and J gave up 1 base, with 12 bases separating them. The full variable domain, completed using reference TRBV7-9 and TRBJ2-7, is DTGVSQNPRHKITKRGQNVTFRCDPISEHNRLYWYRQTLGQGPEFLTYFQNEAQLEKSRLLSDRFSAERPKGSFSTLEIQRTEQGDSAMYLCASLATESYEQYFGPGTRLTVT.

Here the CDR3 reads CASRNWGPTGSTTRETQYF. The CDR3 DNA is TGTGCCAGCAGAAATTGGGGACCGACGGGTTCTACAACCAGGGAGACCCAGTACTTC. The chain joins TRBV7-8 to TRBJ2-5; tentatively, D is TRBD1 or TRBD2 (5 bases each). Trimming removed 6 bases from V and 5 bases from J, with 31 bases in between. This CDR3 region has 19 residues. Germline V gene data show CDR1 as SGHVS and CDR2 as FQNEAQ. The full variable domain, its missing parts supplied by reference TRBV7-8 and TRBJ2-5, is GAGVSQSPRYKVAKRGQDVALRCDPISGHVSLFWYQQALGQGPEFLTYFQNEAQLDKSGLPSDRFFAERPEGSVSTLKIQRTQQEDSAVYLCASRNWGPTGSTTRETQYFGPGTRLLVL.